This entry concerns a single T cell receptor (beta chain). This sample stems from a study of blood T cell repertoires in COVID-19. Turning to the study itself: The United States, Italy and Spain provided the acute and convalescent COVID-19 samples. T cells, B-cell-depleted T cells, or PBMCs supplied cDNA or gDNA.

Some clones are missing from TCRdb's copy, which holds only in-frame ones; the method was immunoSEQ multiplex PCR. The sample includes approximately 200,000 clones, around 85% of them seen just once. CDR1 SGHTA and CDR2 FQGNSA come from the germline V gene. The trim removed 5 bases at V and 10 bases at J, leaving 6 bases unmatched. The CDR3 contains 15 residues. Participant-reported clinical history was the basis for cohort assignment. Sample: PBMCs or T cells enriched from blood (not recorded which). V usage is TRBV7-2 and J usage is TRBJ2-1; 15 bases align to TRBD2. The TCR sequence derives from a woman in her thirties or forties with acute COVID-19. CDR3 amino acids: CASSPGLAGGLEQFF. The CDR3 DNA reads TGTGCCAGCAGCCCTGGACTAGCGGGGGGGCTGGAGCAGTTCTTC.